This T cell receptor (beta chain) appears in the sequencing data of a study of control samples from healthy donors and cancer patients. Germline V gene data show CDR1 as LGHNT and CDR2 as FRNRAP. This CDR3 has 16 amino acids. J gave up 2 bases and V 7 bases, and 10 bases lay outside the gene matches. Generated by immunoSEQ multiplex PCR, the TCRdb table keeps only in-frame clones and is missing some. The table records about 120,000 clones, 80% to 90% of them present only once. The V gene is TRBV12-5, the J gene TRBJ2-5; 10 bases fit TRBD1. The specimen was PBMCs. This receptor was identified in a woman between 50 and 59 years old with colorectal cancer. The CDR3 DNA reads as TGTGCTAGTGAGCCAGGACAGGGGGTTTCACAAGAGACCCAGTACTTC. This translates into CASEPGQGVSQETQYF.